Ten or more counts support the clone carrying this T cell receptor beta chain. Its antigen is not known. Clinicians diagnosed patients from clinical symptoms, serum thyroxine and TRAb, thyroid ultrasound and orbital computed tomography. This sample was taken from a study of T cells in Graves' hyperthyroidism and ophthalmopathy. The investigators amplified TCR beta CDR3 regions from RNA transcripts. RT-PCR in the first round (using the HTBI primer set) targeted the TCR CDR3. MiXCR, run by TCRdb on the multiplex PCR reads, gives a single entry per CDR3 protein. The profile shows about 600,000 distinct CDR3 sequences, about a sixth of them singletons. Study-wide results and caveats: Most thyroid clonotypes expanded above 0.001 appeared in blood too.

Sequencing used blood. The clonotype was recovered from a woman aged 40 to 49 with Graves' ophthalmopathy.

Here the CDR3 reads CASSLALLDSWGETQYF. CDR3 in DNA: TGTGCCAGCAGCTTAGCGCTTCTAGACTCCTGGGGAGAGACCCAGTACTTC. The rearrangement joins TRBV7-2 to TRBJ2-5, with unresolved D. Germline-derived CDR1 and CDR2 are SGHTA and FQGNSA. CDR3 length equals 17 residues. Trimming took off 0 bases at V and 4 bases at J, with 18 bases between the two ends.